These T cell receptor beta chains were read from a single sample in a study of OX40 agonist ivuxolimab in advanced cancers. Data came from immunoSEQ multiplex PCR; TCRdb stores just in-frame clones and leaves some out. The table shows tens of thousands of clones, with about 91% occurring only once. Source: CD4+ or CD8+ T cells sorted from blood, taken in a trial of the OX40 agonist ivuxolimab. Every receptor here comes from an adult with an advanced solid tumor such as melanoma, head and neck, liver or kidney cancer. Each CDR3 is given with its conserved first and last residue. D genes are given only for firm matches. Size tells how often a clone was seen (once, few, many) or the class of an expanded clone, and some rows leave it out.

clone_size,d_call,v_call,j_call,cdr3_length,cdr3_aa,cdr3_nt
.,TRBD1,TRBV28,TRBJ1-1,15,CASSLGQVQNTEAFF,TGTGCCAGCAGTTTGGGACAGGTCCAGAACACTGAAGCTTTCTTT
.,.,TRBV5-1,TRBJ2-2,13,CASSLASTGELFF,TGCGCCAGCAGCTTGGCCAGTACCGGGGAGCTGTTTTTT
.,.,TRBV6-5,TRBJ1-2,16,CASSYSGGRANYGYTF,TGTGCCAGCAGTTACTCCGGGGGGAGAGCTAACTATGGCTACACCTTC
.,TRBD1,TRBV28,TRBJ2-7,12,CASSSIRTGAYF,TGTGCCAGCAGCTCCATTAGGACAGGGGCCTACTTC
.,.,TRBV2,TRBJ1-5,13,CASSEYSNQPQHF,TGTGCCAGCAGTGAATATAGCAATCAGCCCCAGCATTTT
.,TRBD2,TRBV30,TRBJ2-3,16,CAWSVGITSGRDTQYF,TGTGCCTGGAGTGTAGGAATAACTAGCGGGAGGGATACGCAGTATTTT
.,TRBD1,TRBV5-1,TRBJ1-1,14,CASSLDRVNTEAFF,TGCGCCAGCAGCTTAGACAGGGTGAACACTGAAGCTTTCTTT
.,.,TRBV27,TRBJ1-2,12,CASSIRGNGYTF,TGTGCCAGCAGTATCAGGGGAAATGGCTACACCTTC
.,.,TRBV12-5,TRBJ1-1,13,CASGLAEQGEAFF,TGTGCTAGTGGTTTGGCCGAGCAGGGTGAAGCTTTCTTT
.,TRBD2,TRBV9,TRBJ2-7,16,CASSPVLGLAGDEQYF,TGTGCCAGCAGCCCCGTGCTTGGACTAGCGGGAGACGAGCAGTACTTC
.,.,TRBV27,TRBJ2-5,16,CASSLSATGSVETQYF,TGTGCCAGCAGTTTATCAGCGACAGGTTCGGTAGAGACCCAGTACTTC
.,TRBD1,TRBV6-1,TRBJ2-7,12,CASSTMDRVGYF,TGTGCCAGCAGTACCATGGACAGGGTGGGGTACTTC
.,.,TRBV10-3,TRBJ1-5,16,CAISESGGGAGQPQHF,TGTGCCATCAGTGAGTCGGGGGGGGGCGCGGGTCAGCCCCAGCATTTT
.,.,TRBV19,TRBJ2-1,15,CASSIDGGQGNEQFF,TGTGCCAGTAGTATAGATGGGGGTCAGGGTAATGAGCAGTTCTTC
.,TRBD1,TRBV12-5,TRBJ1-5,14,CASGSPGQVTAQHF,TGTGCTAGTGGTTCCCCGGGACAGGTTACAGCCCAGCATTTT
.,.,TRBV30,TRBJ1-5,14,CAWSGGLKDQPQHF,TGTGCCTGGAGTGGGGGGTTAAAGGATCAGCCCCAGCATTTT
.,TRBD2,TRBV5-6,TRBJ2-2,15,CASSLGLVGTGELFF,TGTGCCAGCAGCCTTGGACTAGTAGGCACCGGGGAGCTGTTTTTT
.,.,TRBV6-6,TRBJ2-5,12,CASSYGGETQYF,TGTGCCAGCAGTTATGGGGGAGAGACCCAGTACTTC
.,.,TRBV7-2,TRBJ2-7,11,CASSPSYEQYF,TGTGCCAGCAGCCCCTCCTACGAGCAGTACTTC
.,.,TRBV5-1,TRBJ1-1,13,CASSLRPQDEAFF,TGCGCCAGCAGCTTAAGGCCCCAGGATGAGGCTTTCTTT
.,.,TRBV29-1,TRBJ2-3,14,CSVEPATSTDTQYF,TGCAGCGTTGAGCCGGCAACTAGCACAGATACGCAGTATTTT
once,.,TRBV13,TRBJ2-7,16,CASSLVGRGVFDEQYF,TGTGCCAGCAGCTTAGTAGGAAGGGGCGTATTCGACGAGCAGTACTTC
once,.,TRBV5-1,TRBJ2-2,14,CASSLGRARGELFF,TGCGCCAGCAGCTTGGGGCGGGCACGCGGGGAGCTGTTTTTT
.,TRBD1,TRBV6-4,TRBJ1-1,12,CASRGTGTEAFF,TGTGCCAGCAGAGGGACAGGGACTGAAGCTTTCTTT
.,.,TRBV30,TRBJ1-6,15,CAWSVGPLVRSPLHF,TGTGCCTGGAGTGTAGGTCCCCTCGTGCGTTCACCCCTCCACTTT
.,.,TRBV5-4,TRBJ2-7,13,CASSLVSGNEQYF,TGTGCCAGCAGCTTGGTTTCTGGGAACGAGCAGTACTTC
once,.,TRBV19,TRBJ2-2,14,CASSKSGLPGELFF,TGTGCCAGTAGTAAGTCAGGACTCCCCGGGGAGCTGTTTTTT
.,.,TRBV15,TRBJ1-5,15,CATSRDRVVGQPQHF,TGTGCCACCAGCAGAGATAGGGTTGTTGGTCAGCCCCAGCATTTT
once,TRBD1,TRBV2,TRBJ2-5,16,CASSEFGTGLQETQYF,TGTGCCAGCAGTGAATTTGGGACAGGACTTCAAGAGACCCAGTACTTC
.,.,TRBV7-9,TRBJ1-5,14,CASSLAGGNQPQHF,TGTGCCAGCAGCTTAGCTGGCGGGAATCAGCCCCAGCATTTT
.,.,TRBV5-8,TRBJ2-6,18,CASSQEGGRFSGANVLTF,TGTGCCAGCAGCCAGGAGGGGGGCCGTTTCTCTGGGGCCAACGTCCTGACTTTC
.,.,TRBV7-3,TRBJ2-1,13,CASSSRPFGEQFF,TGTGCCAGCAGCTCTCGGCCCTTTGGTGAGCAGTTCTTC
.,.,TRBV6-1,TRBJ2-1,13,CASSEGGGARQFF,TGTGCCAGCAGTGAAGGAGGGGGGGCCAGGCAGTTCTTC
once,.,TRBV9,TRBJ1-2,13,CASSSSLIGGYTF,TGTGCCAGCAGCTCGAGCCTAATTGGGGGCTACACCTTC
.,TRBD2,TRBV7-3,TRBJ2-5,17,CASSLTGGSARGETQYF,TGTGCCAGCAGCTTAACGGGGGGGAGCGCGAGAGGAGAGACCCAGTACTTC
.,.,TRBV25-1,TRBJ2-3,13,CASSEFGTDTQYF,TGTGCCAGCAGTGAATTCGGCACAGATACGCAGTATTTT
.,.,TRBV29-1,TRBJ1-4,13,CSVTSGQVEKLFF,TGCAGCGTTACCTCCGGTCAGGTCGAAAAACTGTTTTTT
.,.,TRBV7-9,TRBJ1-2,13,CASSLDRWDGYTF,TGTGCCAGCAGCTTAGACCGATGGGATGGCTACACCTTC
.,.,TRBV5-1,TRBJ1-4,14,CASSLTATNEKLFF,TGCGCCAGCAGTCTTACCGCGACTAATGAAAAACTGTTTTTT
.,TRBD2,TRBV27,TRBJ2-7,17,CASRPPGRLAGAYEQYF,TGTGCCAGCCGCCCCCCGGGACGACTAGCGGGAGCCTACGAGCAGTACTTC
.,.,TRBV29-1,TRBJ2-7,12,CSVHDGSYEQYF,TGCAGCGTCCACGATGGCTCCTACGAGCAGTACTTC
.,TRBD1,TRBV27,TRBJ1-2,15,CASSRQGWAHDGYTF,TGTGCCAGCAGTCGACAGGGTTGGGCTCACGATGGCTACACCTTC
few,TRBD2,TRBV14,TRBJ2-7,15,CASSQGPSGRYEQYF,TGTGCCAGCAGCCAAGGGCCTAGCGGAAGGTACGAGCAGTACTTC
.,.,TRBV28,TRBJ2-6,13,CASRGDGANVLTF,TGTGCCAGCAGGGGAGATGGGGCCAACGTCCTGACTTTC
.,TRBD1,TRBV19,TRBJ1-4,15,CASRQPGQGNEKLFF,TGTGCCAGTAGACAACCGGGACAGGGTAATGAAAAACTGTTTTTT
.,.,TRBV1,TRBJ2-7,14,CTSSQCTSVYEQYF,TGCACCAGCAGCCAGTGCACTAGCGTCTACGAGCAGTACTTC
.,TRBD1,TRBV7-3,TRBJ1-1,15,CASSLGQGANSEAFF,TGTGCCAGCAGTCTGGGACAGGGGGCAAACTCTGAAGCTTTCTTT
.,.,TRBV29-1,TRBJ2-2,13,CSVERQPDGELFF,TGCAGCGTTGAGCGGCAGCCGGACGGGGAGCTGTTTTTT
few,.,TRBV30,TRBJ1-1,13,CAWSVTENTEAFF,TGTGCCTGGAGTGTTACGGAGAACACTGAAGCTTTCTTT
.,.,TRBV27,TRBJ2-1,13,CASSSGPYNEQFF,TGTGCCAGCAGTTCTGGGCCTTACAATGAGCAGTTCTTC
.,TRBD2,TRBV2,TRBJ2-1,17,CASSYSGLAGVYNEQFF,TGTGCCAGCAGTTATTCAGGGCTAGCGGGAGTCTACAATGAGCAGTTCTTC
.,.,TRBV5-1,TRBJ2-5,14,CASSLGQAPETQYF,TGCGCCAGCAGCTTGGGACAGGCGCCTGAGACCCAGTACTTC
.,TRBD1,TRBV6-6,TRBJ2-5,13,CASSRGPEETQYF,TGTGCCAGCAGTAGGGGGCCCGAAGAGACCCAGTACTTC
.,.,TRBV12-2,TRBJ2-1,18,CASLSRLALFHSYNEQFF,TGTGCAAGTCTCTCGAGACTAGCCCTCTTCCACTCCTACAATGAGCAGTTCTTC
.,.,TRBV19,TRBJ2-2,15,CASSITGVGTGELFF,TGTGCCAGTAGTATAACGGGAGTGGGGACCGGGGAGCTGTTTTTT
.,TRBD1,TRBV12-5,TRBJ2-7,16,CASGLFVRGFPREQYF,TGTGCTAGTGGTTTGTTTGTCAGGGGGTTTCCCAGGGAGCAGTACTTC
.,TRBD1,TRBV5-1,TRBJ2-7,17,CASSLVVGGEPSYEQYF,TGCGCCAGCAGCTTGGTGGTAGGGGGCGAACCCTCCTACGAGCAGTACTTC